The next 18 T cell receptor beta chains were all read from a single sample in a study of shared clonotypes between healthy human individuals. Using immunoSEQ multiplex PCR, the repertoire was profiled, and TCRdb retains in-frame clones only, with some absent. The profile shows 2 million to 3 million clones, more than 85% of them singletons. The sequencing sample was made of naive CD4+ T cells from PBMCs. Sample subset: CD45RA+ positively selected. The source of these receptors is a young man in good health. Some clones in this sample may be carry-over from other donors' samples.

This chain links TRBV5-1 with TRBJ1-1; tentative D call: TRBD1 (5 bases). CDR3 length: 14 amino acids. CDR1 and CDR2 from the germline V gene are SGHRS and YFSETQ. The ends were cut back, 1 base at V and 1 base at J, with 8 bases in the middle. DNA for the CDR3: TGCGCCAGCAGCTTGTGGGGACCGAACACTGAAGCTTTCTTT. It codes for CASSLWGPNTEAFF.

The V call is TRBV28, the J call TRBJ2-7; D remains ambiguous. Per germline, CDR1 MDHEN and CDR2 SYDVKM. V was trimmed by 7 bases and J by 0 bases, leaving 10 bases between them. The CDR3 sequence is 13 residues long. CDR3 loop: CASNEHSSYEQYF. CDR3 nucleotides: TGTGCCAGCAACGAGCACAGCTCCTACGAGCAGTACTTC.

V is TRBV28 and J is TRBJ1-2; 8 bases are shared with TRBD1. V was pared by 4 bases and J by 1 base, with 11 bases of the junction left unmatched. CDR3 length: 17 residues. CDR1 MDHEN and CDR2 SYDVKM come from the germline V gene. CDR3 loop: CASSYSLGQGHNYGYTF. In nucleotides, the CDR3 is TGTGCCAGCAGTTACTCTCTCGGACAGGGACATAACTATGGCTACACCTTC.

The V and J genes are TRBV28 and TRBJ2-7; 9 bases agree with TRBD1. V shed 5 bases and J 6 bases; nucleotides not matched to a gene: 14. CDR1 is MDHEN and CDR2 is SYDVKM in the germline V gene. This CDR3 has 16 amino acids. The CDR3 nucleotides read TGTGCCAGCAGTCCCGGAGGGACAGGGTATCAGCGCGAGCAGTACTTC. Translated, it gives CASSPGGTGYQREQYF.

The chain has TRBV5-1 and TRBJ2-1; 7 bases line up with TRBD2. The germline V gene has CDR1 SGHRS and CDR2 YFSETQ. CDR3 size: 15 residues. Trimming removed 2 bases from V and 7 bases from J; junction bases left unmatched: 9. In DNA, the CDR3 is TGCGCCAGCAGCTTTGAGGCGGGAGAATGGAATGAGCAGTTCTTC. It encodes CASSFEAGEWNEQFF.

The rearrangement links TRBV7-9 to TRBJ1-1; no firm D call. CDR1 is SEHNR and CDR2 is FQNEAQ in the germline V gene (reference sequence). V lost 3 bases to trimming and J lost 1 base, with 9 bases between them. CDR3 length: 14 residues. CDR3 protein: CASSFDLGNTEAFF. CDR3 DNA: TGTGCCAGCAGCTTCGATCTTGGGAACACTGAAGCTTTCTTT. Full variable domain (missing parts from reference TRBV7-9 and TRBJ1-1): DTGVSQNPRHKITKRGQNVTFRCDPISEHNRLYWYRQTLGQGPEFLTYFQNEAQLEKSRLLSDRFSAERPKGSFSTLEIQRTEQGDSAMYLCASSFDLGNTEAFFGQGTRLTVV.

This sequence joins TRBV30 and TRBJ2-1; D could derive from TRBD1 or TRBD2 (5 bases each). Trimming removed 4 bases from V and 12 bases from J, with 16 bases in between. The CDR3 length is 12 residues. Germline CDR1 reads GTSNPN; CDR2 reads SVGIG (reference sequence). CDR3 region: CAWTGSGLVQFF. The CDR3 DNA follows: TGTGCCTGGACGGGATCGGGGCTGGTGCAGTTCTTC.

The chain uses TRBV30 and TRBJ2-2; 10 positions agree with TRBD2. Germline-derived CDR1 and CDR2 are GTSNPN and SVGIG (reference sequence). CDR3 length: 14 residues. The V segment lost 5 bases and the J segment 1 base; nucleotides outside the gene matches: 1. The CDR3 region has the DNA TGTGCCTGGGGGACTAGCGAGAACACCGGGGAGCTGTTTTTT. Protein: CAWGTSENTGELFF.

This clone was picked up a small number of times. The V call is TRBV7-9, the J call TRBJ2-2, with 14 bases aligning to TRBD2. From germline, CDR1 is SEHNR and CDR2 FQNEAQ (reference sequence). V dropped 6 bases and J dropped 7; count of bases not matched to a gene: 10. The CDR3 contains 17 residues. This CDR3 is CASRSGTSGRRIGELFF. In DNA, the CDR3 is TGTGCCAGCAGATCTGGGACTAGCGGGAGACGAATCGGGGAGCTGTTTTTT.

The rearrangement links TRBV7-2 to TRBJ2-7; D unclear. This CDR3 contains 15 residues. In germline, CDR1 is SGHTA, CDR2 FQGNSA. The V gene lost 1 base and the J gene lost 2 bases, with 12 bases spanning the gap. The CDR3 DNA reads TGTGCCAGCAGCTTAGGAAAGGGTATAGCCTACGAGCAGTACTTC. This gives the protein CASSLGKGIAYEQYF.

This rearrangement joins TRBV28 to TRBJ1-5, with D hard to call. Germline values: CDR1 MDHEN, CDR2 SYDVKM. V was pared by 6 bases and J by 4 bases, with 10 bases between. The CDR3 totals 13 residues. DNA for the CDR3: TGTGCCAGCAGAGTCCGGGTAAATCAGCCCCAGCATTTT. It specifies CASRVRVNQPQHF.

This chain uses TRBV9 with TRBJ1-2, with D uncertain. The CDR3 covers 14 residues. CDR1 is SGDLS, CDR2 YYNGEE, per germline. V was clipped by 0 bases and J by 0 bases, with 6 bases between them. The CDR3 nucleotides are TGTGCCAGCAGCGTAGCGCCTCCTAACTATGGCTACACCTTC. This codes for CASSVAPPNYGYTF.

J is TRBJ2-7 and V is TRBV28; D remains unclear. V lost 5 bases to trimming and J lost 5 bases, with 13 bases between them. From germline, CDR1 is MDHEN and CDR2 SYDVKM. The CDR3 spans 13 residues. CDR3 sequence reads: CASSLGQTHEQYF. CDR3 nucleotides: TGTGCCAGCAGTCTCGGCCAGACCCACGAGCAGTACTTC.

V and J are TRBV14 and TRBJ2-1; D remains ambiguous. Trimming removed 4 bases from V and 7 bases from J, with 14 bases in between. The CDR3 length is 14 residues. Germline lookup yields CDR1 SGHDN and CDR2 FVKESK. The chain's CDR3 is CASSPGGRQNEQFF. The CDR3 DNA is TGTGCCAGCAGCCCGGGTGGCAGGCAGAATGAGCAGTTCTTC.

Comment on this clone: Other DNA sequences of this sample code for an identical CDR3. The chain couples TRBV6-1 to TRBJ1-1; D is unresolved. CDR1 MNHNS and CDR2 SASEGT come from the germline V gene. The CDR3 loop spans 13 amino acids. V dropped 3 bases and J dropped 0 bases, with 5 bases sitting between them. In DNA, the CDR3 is TGTGCCAGCAGTGATACAGTGAACACTGAAGCTTTCTTT. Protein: CASSDTVNTEAFF.

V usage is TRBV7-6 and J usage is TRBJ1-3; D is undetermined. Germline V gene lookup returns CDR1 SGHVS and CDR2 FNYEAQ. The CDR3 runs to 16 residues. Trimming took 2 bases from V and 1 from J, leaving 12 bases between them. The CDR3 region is CASSLFRVWSGNTIYF. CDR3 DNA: TGTGCCAGCAGCTTATTTAGGGTTTGGTCTGGAAACACCATATATTTT.

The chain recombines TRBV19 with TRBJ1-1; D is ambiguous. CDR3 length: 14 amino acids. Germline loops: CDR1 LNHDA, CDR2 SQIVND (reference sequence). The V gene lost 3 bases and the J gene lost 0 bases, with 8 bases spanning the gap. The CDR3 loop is CASSIKPLNTEAFF. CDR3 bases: TGTGCCAGTAGTATTAAACCGCTGAACACTGAAGCTTTCTTT.

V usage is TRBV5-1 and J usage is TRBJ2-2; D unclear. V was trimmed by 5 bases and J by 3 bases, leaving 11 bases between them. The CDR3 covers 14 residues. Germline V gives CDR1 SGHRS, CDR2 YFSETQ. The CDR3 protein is CASSFRVDTGELFF. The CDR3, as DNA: TGCGCCAGCAGTTTCCGGGTGGACACCGGGGAGCTGTTTTTT.